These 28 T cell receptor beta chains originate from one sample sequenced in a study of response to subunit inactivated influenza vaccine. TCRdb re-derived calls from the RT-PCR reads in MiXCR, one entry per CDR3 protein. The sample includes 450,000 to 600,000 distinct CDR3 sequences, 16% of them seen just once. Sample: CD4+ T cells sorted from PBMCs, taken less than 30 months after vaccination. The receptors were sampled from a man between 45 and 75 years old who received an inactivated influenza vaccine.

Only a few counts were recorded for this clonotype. The CDR3 coding sequence is TGTGCCAGCAGCTTAGGTGGGGGACGGGTAACTGAAGCTTTCTTT. This codes for CASSLGGGRVTEAFF. The V gene is TRBV7-9, the J gene TRBJ1-1; maybe TRBD1 (5 bases). This CDR3 is built from 15 residues. V was pared by 1 base and J by 5 bases, with 14 bases between. The V gene's germline CDR1 is SEHNR and CDR2 FQNEAQ (reference sequence).

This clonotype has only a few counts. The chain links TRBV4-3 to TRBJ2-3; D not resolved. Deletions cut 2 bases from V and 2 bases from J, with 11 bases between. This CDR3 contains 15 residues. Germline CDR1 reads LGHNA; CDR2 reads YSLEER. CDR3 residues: CASSQLGIFTDTQYF. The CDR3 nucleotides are TGCGCCAGCAGCCAATTGGGGATATTCACAGATACGCAGTATTTT.

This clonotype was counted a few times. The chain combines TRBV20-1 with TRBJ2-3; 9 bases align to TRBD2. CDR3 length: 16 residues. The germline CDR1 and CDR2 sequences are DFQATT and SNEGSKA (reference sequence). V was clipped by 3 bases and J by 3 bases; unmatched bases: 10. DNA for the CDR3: TGCAGTGCTAGGACCCCTGGCGGGGGGGCAACAGATACGCAGTATTTT. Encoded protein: CSARTPGGGATDTQYF.

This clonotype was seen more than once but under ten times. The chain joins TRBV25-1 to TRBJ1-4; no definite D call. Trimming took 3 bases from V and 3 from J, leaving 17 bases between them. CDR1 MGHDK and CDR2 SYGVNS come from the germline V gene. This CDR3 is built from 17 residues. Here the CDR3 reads CASSDSVRRAANEKLFF. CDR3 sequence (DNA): TGTGCCAGCAGTGATTCTGTTCGGAGGGCGGCTAATGAAAAACTGTTTTTT.

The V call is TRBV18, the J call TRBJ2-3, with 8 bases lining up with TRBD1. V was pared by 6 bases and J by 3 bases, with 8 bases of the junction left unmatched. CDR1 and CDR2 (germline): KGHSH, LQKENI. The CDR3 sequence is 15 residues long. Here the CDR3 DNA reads TGTGCCAGCTCCCGCCGGACAGGGCAGACAGATACGCAGTATTTT. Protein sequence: CASSRRTGQTDTQYF. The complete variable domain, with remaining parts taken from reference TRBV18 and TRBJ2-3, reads NAGVMQNPRHLVRRRGQEARLRCSPMKGHSHVYWYRQLPEEGLKFMVYLQKENIIDESGMPKERFSAEFPKEGPSILRIQQVVRGDSAAYFCASSRRTGQTDTQYFGPGTRLTVL.

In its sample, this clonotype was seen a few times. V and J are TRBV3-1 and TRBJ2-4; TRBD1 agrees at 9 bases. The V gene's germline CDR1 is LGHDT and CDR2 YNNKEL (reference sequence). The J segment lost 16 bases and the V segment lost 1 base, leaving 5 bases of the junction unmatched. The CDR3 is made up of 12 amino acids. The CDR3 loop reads CASSQVGTGFYF. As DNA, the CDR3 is TGTGCCAGCAGCCAAGTCGGGACAGGGTTTTACTTC.

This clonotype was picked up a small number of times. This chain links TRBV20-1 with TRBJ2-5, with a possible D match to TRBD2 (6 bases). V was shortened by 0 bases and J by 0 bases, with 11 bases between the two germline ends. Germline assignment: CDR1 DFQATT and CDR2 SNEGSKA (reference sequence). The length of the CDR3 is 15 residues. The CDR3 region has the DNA TGCAGTGCTAGAGATTTCCTAGCGAACCAAGAGACCCAGTACTTC. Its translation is CSARDFLANQETQYF.

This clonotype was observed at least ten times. CDR3 in amino acids: CASSPFTGGTEAFF. CDR3 nucleotide sequence: TGTGCCAGCAGCCCCTTTACAGGGGGCACTGAAGCTTTCTTT. The rearrangement links TRBV7-6 to TRBJ1-1; TRBD1 aligns across 8 bases. The CDR3 loop spans 14 amino acids. The germline V gene has CDR1 SGHVS and CDR2 FNYEAQ. The V and J ends lost 5 bases and 4 bases, in that order; junction bases with no gene match: 6.

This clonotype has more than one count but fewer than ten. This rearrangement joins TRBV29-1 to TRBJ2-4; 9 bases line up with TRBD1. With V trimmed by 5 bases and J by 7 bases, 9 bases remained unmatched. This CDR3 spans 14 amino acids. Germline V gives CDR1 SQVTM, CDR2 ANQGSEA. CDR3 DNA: TGCAGCGTTTTACAGGGGGCAAGTGTGAACATTCAGTACTTC. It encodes CSVLQGASVNIQYF.

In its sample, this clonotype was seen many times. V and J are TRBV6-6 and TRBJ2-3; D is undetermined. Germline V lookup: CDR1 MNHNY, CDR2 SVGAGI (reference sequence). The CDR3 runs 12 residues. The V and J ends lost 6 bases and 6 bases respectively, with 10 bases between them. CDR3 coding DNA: TGTGCCAGCAGCAGCTTCACGGATACGCAGTATTTT. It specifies CASSSFTDTQYF.

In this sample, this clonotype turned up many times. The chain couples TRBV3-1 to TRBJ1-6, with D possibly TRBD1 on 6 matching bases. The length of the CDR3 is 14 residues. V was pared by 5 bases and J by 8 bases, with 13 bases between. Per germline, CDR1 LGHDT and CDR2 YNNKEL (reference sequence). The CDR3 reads CASSFRGSDSPLHF. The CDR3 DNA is TGTGCCAGCAGCTTCAGGGGAAGTGATTCACCCCTCCACTTT. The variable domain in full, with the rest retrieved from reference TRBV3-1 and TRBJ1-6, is DTAVSQTPKYLVTQMGNDKSIKCEQNLGHDTMYWYKQDSKKFLKIMFSYNNKELIINETVPNRFSPKSPDKAHLNLHINSLELGDSAVYFCASSFRGSDSPLHFGNGTRLTVT.

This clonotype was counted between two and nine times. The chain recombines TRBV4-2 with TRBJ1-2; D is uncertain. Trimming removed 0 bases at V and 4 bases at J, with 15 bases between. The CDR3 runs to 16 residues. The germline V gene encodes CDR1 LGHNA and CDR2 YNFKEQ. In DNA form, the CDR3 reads TGTGCCAGCAGCCAAGATCACAGCTGGATCGGCTATGGCTACACCTTC. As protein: CASSQDHSWIGYGYTF.

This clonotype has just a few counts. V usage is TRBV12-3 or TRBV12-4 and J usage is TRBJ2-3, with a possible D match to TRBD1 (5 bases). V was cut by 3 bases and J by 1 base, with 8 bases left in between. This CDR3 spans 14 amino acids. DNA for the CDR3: TGTGCCAGCAGTTTCGGACACGGCACAGATACGCAGTATTTT. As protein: CASSFGHGTDTQYF.

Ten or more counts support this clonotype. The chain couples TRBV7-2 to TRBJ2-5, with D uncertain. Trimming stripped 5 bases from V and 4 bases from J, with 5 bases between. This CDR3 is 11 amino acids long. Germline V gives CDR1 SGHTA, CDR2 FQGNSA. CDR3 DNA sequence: TGTGCCAGCAGCACGGGAGAGACCCAGTACTTC. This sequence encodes CASSTGETQYF.

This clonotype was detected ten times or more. The CDR3 sequence: CSAREGGGQNIQYF. CDR3 coding DNA: TGCAGTGCTAGAGAGGGCGGGGGTCAAAACATTCAGTACTTC. The chain carries TRBV20-1 and TRBJ2-4, with TRBD2 matching 7 bases. The V gene end was trimmed by 0 bases and the J gene end by 5 bases; junction bases not matched to a gene: 4. The CDR3 consists of 14 residues. Germline CDR1 is DFQATT and CDR2 is SNEGSKA (reference sequence).

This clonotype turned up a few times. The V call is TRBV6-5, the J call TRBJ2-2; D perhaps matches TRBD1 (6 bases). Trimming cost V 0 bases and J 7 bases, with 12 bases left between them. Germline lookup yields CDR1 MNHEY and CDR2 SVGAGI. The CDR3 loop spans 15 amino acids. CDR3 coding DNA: TGTGCCAGCAGTTACTCGGGGGCCGGGATCGGGGAGCTGTTTTTT. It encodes CASSYSGAGIGELFF.

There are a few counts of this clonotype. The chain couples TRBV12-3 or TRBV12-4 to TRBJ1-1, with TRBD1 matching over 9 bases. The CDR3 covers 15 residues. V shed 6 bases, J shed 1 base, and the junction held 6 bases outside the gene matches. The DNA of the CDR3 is TGTGCCAGCAGACCGGGACAGGGCTGGAACACTGAAGCTTTCTTT. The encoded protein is CASRPGQGWNTEAFF.

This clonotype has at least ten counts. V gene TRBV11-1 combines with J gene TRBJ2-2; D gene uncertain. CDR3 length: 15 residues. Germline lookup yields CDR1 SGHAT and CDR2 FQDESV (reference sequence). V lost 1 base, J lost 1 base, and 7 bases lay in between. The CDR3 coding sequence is TGTGCCAGCAGCTTAGAGTCGGTGAACACCGGGGAGCTGTTTTTT. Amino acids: CASSLESVNTGELFF.

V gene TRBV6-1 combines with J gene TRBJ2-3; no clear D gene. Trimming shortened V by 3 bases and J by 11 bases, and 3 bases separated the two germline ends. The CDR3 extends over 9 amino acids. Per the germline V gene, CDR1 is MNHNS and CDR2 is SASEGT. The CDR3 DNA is TGTGCCAGCAGTGACGTGCAGTATTTT. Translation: CASSDVQYF.

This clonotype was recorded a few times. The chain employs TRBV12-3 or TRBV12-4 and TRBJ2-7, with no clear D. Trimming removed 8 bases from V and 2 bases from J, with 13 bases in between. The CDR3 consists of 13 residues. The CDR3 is CASPRDGTYEQYF. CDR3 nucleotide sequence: TGTGCCAGCCCCCGCGACGGTACCTACGAGCAGTACTTC.

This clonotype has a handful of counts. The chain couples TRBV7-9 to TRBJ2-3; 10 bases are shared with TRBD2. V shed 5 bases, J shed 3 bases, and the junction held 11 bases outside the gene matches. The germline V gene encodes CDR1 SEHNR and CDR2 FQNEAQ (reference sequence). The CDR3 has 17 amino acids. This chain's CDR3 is CASSAASGRAGTDTQYF. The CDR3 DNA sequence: TGTGCCAGCAGCGCGGCGAGCGGGAGGGCCGGGACAGATACGCAGTATTTT.

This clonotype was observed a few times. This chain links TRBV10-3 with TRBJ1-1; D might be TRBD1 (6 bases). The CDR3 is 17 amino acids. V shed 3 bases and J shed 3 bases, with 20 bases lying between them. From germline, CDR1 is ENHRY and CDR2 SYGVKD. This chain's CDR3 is CAISEGILLRGDTEAFF. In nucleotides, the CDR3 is TGTGCCATCAGTGAAGGGATCCTACTAAGGGGGGACACTGAAGCTTTCTTT.

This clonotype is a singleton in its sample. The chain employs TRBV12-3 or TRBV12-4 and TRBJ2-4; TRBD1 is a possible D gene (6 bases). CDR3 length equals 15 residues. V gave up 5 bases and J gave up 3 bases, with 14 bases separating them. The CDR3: CASSTTGTGKNIQYF. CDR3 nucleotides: TGTGCCAGCAGTACTACAGGGACCGGCAAAAACATTCAGTACTTC.

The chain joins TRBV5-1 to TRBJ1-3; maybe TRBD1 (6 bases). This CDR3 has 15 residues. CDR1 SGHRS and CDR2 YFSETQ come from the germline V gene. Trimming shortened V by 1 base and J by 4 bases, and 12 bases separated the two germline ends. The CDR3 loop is CASSLWGASGNTIYF. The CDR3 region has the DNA TGCGCCAGCAGCTTGTGGGGGGCGTCGGGAAACACCATATATTTT.

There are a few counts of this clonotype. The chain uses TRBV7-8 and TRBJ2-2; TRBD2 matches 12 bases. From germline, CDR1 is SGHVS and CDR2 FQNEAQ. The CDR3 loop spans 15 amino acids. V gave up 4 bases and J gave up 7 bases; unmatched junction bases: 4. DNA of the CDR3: TGTGCCAGCAGCTCTAGCGGGGGGGTACACGGGGAGCTGTTTTTT. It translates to CASSSSGGVHGELFF.

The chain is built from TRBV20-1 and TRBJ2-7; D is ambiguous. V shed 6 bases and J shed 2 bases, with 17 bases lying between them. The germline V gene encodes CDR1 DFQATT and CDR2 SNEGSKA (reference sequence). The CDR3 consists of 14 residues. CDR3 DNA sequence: TGCAGTGCCATACCGTCCGGGTCCCCCTACGAGCAGTACTTC. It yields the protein CSAIPSGSPYEQYF.

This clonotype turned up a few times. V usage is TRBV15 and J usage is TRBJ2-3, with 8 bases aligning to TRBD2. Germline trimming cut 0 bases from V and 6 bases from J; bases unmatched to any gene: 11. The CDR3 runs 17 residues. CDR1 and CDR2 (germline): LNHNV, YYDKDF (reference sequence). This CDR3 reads CATSRDGPSGSADTQYF. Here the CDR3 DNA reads TGTGCCACCAGCAGAGATGGACCTAGCGGGTCGGCGGATACGCAGTATTTT. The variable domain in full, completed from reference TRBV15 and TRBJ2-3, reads DAMVIQNPRYQVTQFGKPVTLSCSQTLNHNVMYWYQQKSSQAPKLLFHYYDKDFNNEADTPDNFQSRRPNTSFCFLDIRSPGLGDTAMYLCATSRDGPSGSADTQYFGPGTRLTVL.

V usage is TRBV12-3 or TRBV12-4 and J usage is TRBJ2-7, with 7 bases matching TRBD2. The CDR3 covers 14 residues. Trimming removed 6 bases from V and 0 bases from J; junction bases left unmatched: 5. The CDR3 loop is CASRPSGVSYEQYF. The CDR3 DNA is TGTGCCAGCAGACCGAGCGGGGTCTCCTACGAGCAGTACTTC.